This entry is about one T cell receptor (beta chain). Its antigen target is currently unknown. No much larger clone is present one base from it, and per-base qualities are unavailable. The data stem from a study of vaccination effects on CD4 cells after COVID-19 (dated by TCRdb to between 2020 and 2023). For context, the study as a whole: Post-vaccine samples across the study were collected a median of 72 days after the second dose, with a range of 14 to 241. SARS-CoV-2 spike-specific CD4+ TCR repertoires were compared before and after mRNA vaccination in COVID-19 convalescent patients and in infection-naive vaccine recipients. In the study, cultures from other donors were sequenced using the Oncomine TCR Beta short-read assay on an Illumina iSeq 100. A total of more than 8 COVID-19 convalescent patients and a few SARS-CoV-2-naive healthy vaccine recipients were included in the full study.

CDR1 GTSNPN and CDR2 SVGIG were looked up in the germline V gene (reference sequence). From cysteine to phenylalanine, the CDR3 is 13 amino acids long. Of the read, only the CDR3 DNA is kept; its 39 bases are in frame from base 1. V and J lose 3 bases and 2 bases, and a span of 10 bases separates them. In the ViraFEST assay, PBMC were stimulated with viral peptide pools, and TCR sequencing was then used to find antigen-specific CD4+ T cell clonotypes based on their expansion. After around ten days of culture, CD4+ T cells were isolated with the EasySep CD4+ T cell isolation kit. Two doses of either the BNT162b2 or the mRNA-1273 mRNA SARS-CoV-2 vaccine were administered to participants. The absence of prior SARS-CoV-2 infection in healthy vaccine recipients was confirmed by negative nucleocapsid antibodies before and after vaccination. Each well held under 2.5 million PBMC cultured in IMDM containing around 5% human AB serum, 9 to 10 IU/ml IL-2 and gentamicin, along with around 9.4 ug/ml peptides. Half of the culture medium was replaced with fresh IL-2-containing medium on days 3 and 7. Unless noted otherwise, every peptide stimulation condition was grown in triplicate wells. Using Ficoll-Paque Plus gradient centrifugation, PBMC were separated from whole blood and then either used fresh or cryopreserved at -140C. The spike proteins of SARS-CoV-2 and of the common cold coronaviruses HCoV-NL63, HCoV-OC43 and HCoV-229E were spanned by overlapping peptide pools. The QIAamp micro DNA kit was used to extract genomic DNA from the cultured CD4+ T cells.

The library was made by the immunoSEQ multiplex PCR assay. DNA from the CD4+ T cells that had been cultured and isolated underwent TCR beta CDR3 sequencing. The published analysis was carried out like this. Non-productive TCR sequences were discarded, and reads were trimmed to the CDR3 region, with only CDR3s of 7 or more amino acids retained. Antigen-specific clonotypes were identified with the MANAFEST web app by comparing expansion in peptide wells against reference cultures. To count as positive, a clone had to show expansion at FDR<0.05 compared with the reference and with all other wells, an odds ratio above 5, and a frequency above 0.1% in two replicate wells. Clonotypes significantly expanded in SARS-CoV-2 spike wells and in at least one common cold coronavirus spike condition were defined as cross-reactive. Levenshtein distance calculated with the stringdist R package was used to assess CDR3 similarity, and unrooted trees were constructed with ape in R 3.6.1. TCRdb limited this immuneACCESS table to in-frame rearrangements with V and J called. A share of clones is missing; checked studies link under half to unresolved V genes, and the rest is unexplained. The V and J calls and clone size come from that table; D and trimming were worked out from the DNA. This sample gives 30,000 or so clones in total; around 79% of them show up just once. In total, the top ten clones hold about 9.4% of the sample.

Study-wide findings and limitations: The study was limited by a small number of convalescent patients and lacked early post-infection timepoints. Both infection-induced and vaccine-induced clones contracted markedly at late post-vaccination timepoints, which is consistent with waning T cell responses. Among healthy vaccine recipients, nearly all vaccine-induced clones were SARS-CoV-2 mono-reactive, and just 1 of 255 was cross-reactive with common cold coronaviruses.

This TCR came from a human donor who received a COVID-19 vaccine. This receptor chain uses TRBV30 and TRBJ1-2; possibly the D gene is TRBD1, per 5 matching bases. The sequences come from CD4+ T cells from PBMCs cultured with HCoV-NL63 spike peptides, collected after COVID-19 vaccination. The cell subset or site label here, explained by the study, means: HCoV-NL63 spike overlapping peptide pool stimulation. The CDR3 amino acid sequence is: CAWSRDGNYGYTF. The DNA sequence follows: TGTGCCTGGAGCCGGGACGGGAACTATGGCTACACCTTC.